This TCR beta chain was identified in a study of blood T cell repertoires in COVID-19. Study context: Sources were T cells, B-cell-depleted T cells, or PBMCs; the material itself was cDNA or gDNA.

Study processing details: Amplified reference gene primers provided the basis for estimating nucleated cell counts. Assay: immunoSEQ multiplex PCR; the TCRdb copy retains only in-frame clones and omits some. V, J and clone size derive from that table, while D and trimming were established from the DNA sequence. The data contain about 200,000 clones, 81% of them singletons. CDR1 SGHTA and CDR2 FQGNSA come from the germline V gene. The V and J ends lost 6 bases and 8 bases, in that order; junction bases with no gene match: 11. The CDR3 runs to 14 residues. The sample taken for sequencing was peripheral blood. This clonotype was obtained from an elderly woman with acute or convalescent COVID-19. This chain links TRBV7-2 with TRBJ1-2; 8 nucleotides match TRBD1. CDR3 nucleotide sequence: TGTGCCAGCAGGGAGACAGGGGAACGCGGGGGCTACACCTTC. Amino acids: CASRETGERGGYTF.